These 5 T cell receptor beta chains came from one sample sequenced in a study of identical twins. TCRdb fed the 5' RACE reads into MiXCR, producing one record per CDR3 protein. The sample shows 350,000 to 500,000 distinct CDR3 sequences, roughly 20% of them seen only once. What was sequenced was naive T cells sorted from blood. All receptors derive from a man aged 50 or older in good health.

This clonotype was counted ten times or more. This sequence joins TRBV6-5 and TRBJ2-7, with 7 bases that match TRBD1. Losses at the gene ends were 6 bases for V and 6 bases for J; bases not matched to a gene: 2. This CDR3 spans 11 amino acids. CDR1 is MNHEY and CDR2 is SVGAGI in the germline V gene. The chain's CDR3 is CASRQGTEQYF. Written as DNA, the CDR3 is TGTGCCAGCAGACAGGGGACCGAGCAGTACTTC.

This clonotype was seen repeatedly, ten times or more. The chain is built from TRBV4-2 and TRBJ2-1, with 8 bases fitting TRBD2. Germline trimming cut 1 base from V and 9 bases from J; bases unmatched to any gene: 8. CDR3 length: 15 amino acids. The V gene's germline CDR1 is LGHNA and CDR2 YNFKEQ. The chain's CDR3 is CASSQAASGFGEQFF. The CDR3 DNA is TGTGCCAGCAGCCAAGCGGCTAGCGGGTTCGGTGAGCAGTTCTTC.

This clonotype came up many times. The chain combines TRBV20-1 with TRBJ2-1; TRBD2 matches 7 bases. The ends lost 1 base at V and 9 bases at J; junction bases unmatched: 6. CDR3 size: 13 residues. Germline CDR1 reads DFQATT; CDR2 reads SNEGSKA (reference sequence). The CDR3 is CSARGVWGGEQFF. The CDR3 bases are TGCAGTGCTAGAGGTGTCTGGGGGGGTGAGCAGTTCTTC.

This clonotype occurred a few times. The chain carries TRBV25-1 and TRBJ2-7; D may be TRBD1 (5 bases). Trimming took 1 base from V and 6 from J, leaving 10 bases between them. CDR1 and CDR2 (germline): MGHDK, SYGVNS. The CDR3 runs 13 residues. The CDR3 region is CASSEWGRTEQYF. The DNA of the CDR3 is TGTGCCAGCAGTGAATGGGGCAGAACCGAGCAGTACTTC.

There are a few counts of this clonotype. The J gene is TRBJ2-1, the V gene TRBV25-1, with D perhaps matching TRBD1 (6 bases). Germline loops: CDR1 MGHDK, CDR2 SYGVNS. The CDR3 length is 17 residues. V was clipped by 1 base and J by 4 bases, with 17 bases between them. CDR3 sequence: CASSESRGKYLYNEQFF. The CDR3 nucleotides are TGTGCCAGCAGTGAATCTAGGGGGAAGTACCTTTACAATGAGCAGTTCTTC.